These 7 T cell receptor beta chains were all obtained from the same sample, sequenced in a study of blood T cell repertoires in COVID-19. Sequencing was performed with immunoSEQ multiplex PCR; in TCRdb, only in-frame clones are kept and a portion is missing. Here the sample spans 410,000 or so clones, 70% to 90% being singletons. Sequenced: peripheral blood. Receptors were obtained from a middle-aged woman with COVID-19, enrolled during active disease.

The rearrangement joins TRBV6-5 to TRBJ2-7; D not certain. The CDR3 sequence is 13 residues long. V lost 0 bases, J lost 3 bases, and 6 bases lay in between. In germline, CDR1 is MNHEY, CDR2 SVGAGI. CDR3 sequence (DNA): TGTGCCAGCAGTTACTCGGGCCTCTACGAGCAGTACTTC. The encoded protein is CASSYSGLYEQYF.

A single count supports this clone. V and J are TRBV6-2 or TRBV6-3 and TRBJ2-7, with D possibly matching TRBD2 (5 bases). The CDR3 contains 12 residues. V was shortened by 6 bases and J by 12 bases, with 18 bases between the two germline ends. The germline V gene encodes CDR1 MNHEY and CDR2 SVGEGT. The chain's CDR3 is CASSPSLLVPYF. In nucleotides, the CDR3 is TGTGCCAGCAGCCCGAGCTTACTAGTGCCGTACTTC.

V and J are TRBV5-1 and TRBJ1-4; the match to TRBD1 covers 9 bases. CDR1 and CDR2 from the germline V gene are SGHRS and YFSETQ. V lost 3 bases and J lost 3; bases outside the gene matches: 6. This CDR3 comprises 16 residues. CDR3 in DNA: TGCGCCAGCAGCTGGAGGGGACAGGGAGCTAATGAAAAACTGTTTTTT. Amino acids: CASSWRGQGANEKLFF.

The chain has TRBV7-2 and TRBJ1-2, with 9 nucleotides matching TRBD1. Germline loops: CDR1 SGHTA, CDR2 FQGNSA. The CDR3 extends over 15 amino acids. The J segment lost 8 bases and the V segment lost 0 bases, leaving 7 bases of the junction unmatched. The DNA for the CDR3 is TGTGCCAGCAGCTTAGCGGGACAGGGAGGCCGCGGCTACACCTTC. Translated: CASSLAGQGGRGYTF.

This clone appeared once. The V and J genes are TRBV3-1 (or the pseudogene TRBV3-2) and TRBJ2-7, with D maybe TRBD1 (7 bases). CDR1 and CDR2 from the germline V gene are LGHDT and YNNKEL (reference sequence). V was pared by 5 bases and J by 4 bases, with 18 bases between. The CDR3 spans 15 residues. In DNA form, the CDR3 reads TGTGCCAGCAGCATGGGTTCAGGGGGGTTTTACGAGCAGTACTTC. It translates to CASSMGSGGFYEQYF.

This chain uses TRBV27 with TRBJ2-1; D is unresolved. With 3 bases removed from V and 10 bases from J, the gap between germline ends came to 13 bases. CDR1 and CDR2 (germline): MNHEY, SMNVEV (reference sequence). CDR3 length equals 13 residues. The CDR3 region has the DNA TGTGCCAGCAGTTTTATTGATACAGAAGAGCAGTTCTTC. Encoded protein: CASSFIDTEEQFF.

This chain connects TRBV13 to TRBJ2-1, with D perhaps matching TRBD2 (5 bases). Germline V gene data show CDR1 as PRHDT and CDR2 as FYEKMQ (reference sequence). This CDR3 is 16 amino acids long. Trimming cost V 5 bases and J 7 bases, with 21 bases left between them. DNA for the CDR3: TGTGCCAGCAGCCCCTACGGGCTAGCAGAAGAGAATGAGCAGTTCTTC. It translates to CASSPYGLAEENEQFF.